This T cell receptor beta chain originates from a study of blood T cell repertoires in COVID-19. Study at large: Sites in the United States, Italy and Spain provided acute and convalescent COVID-19 samples. Nucleic acid was either cDNA or gDNA, and it came from T cells, B-cell-depleted T cells, or PBMCs.

A PCR-confirmed or clinician-diagnosed COVID-19 case had contacted exposed participants within 2 weeks of entry. Sequencing used immunoSEQ multiplex PCR; TCRdb keeps in-frame clones, though not all of them. The data contain roughly 400,000 clones, approximately 90% of them singletons. The TCR originated in a woman aged 40 to 50 who had been exposed to COVID-19. What was sequenced was PBMCs or T cells enriched from blood (not recorded which).

The CDR3 is CASSLTDTQYF. In nucleotides, the CDR3 is TGTGCCAGCAGTCTCACAGATACGCAGTATTTT. This chain uses TRBV7-9 with TRBJ2-3, with unresolved D. The CDR3 length is 11 residues. Per germline, CDR1 SEHNR and CDR2 FQNEAQ (reference sequence). Deletions cut 6 bases from V and 2 bases from J, with 3 bases between.